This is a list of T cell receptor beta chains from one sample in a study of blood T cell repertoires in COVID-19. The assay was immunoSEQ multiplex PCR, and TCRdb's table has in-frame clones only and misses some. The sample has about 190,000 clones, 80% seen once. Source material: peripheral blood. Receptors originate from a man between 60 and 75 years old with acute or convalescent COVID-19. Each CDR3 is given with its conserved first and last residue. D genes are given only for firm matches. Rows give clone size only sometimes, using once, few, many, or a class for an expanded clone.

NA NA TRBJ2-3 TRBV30 TGTGCCTGGAGTAGAGGGAGTATCGGCACAGATACGCAGTATTTT CAWSRGSIGTDTQYF
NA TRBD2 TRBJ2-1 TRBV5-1 TGCGCCAGCAGCTTGGCCGGGACTAGCGGTTACAATGAGCAGTTCTTC CASSLAGTSGYNEQFF
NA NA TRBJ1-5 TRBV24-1 TGTGCCACCAGCACTGATAGCAATCAGCCCCAGCATTTT CATSTDSNQPQHF
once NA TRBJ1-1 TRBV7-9 TGTGCCAGCAGCAGGACAGCGTTGAACACTGAAGCTTTCTTT CASSRTALNTEAFF
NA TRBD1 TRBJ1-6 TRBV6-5 TGTGCCACCCTAGACAGGGGGAGTTCACCCCTCCACTTT CATLDRGSSPLHF
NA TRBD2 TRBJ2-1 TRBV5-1 TGCGCCAGCAGCCTCTTTACTAGCGGGAGGAGAAATGAGCAGTTCTTC CASSLFTSGRRNEQFF
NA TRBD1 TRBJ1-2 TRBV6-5 TGTGCCAGCAGTTCGACAGGGGGTGTTCTCTATGGCTACACCTTC CASSSTGGVLYGYTF
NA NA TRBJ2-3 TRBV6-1 TGTGCCAGCAGTGAGACTAGGGCTAGCACAGATACGCAGTATTTT CASSETRASTDTQYF
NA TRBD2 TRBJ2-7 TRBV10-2 TGCGCCAGCACCACTAGCGGGAGTAGATCGGACGAGCAGTACTTC CASTTSGSRSDEQYF
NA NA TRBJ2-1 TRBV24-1 TGTGCCACCAGTGATTTTCTAGACAATGAGCAGTTCTTC CATSDFLDNEQFF
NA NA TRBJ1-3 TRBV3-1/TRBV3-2 TGTGCCAGCAGCCAAATGACCGGGAGCAAGGGAAACACCATATATTTT CASSQMTGSKGNTIYF
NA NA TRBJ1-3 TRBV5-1 TGCGCCAGCAGCTTGGTTGGCTTCTCTGGAAACACCATATATTTT CASSLVGFSGNTIYF
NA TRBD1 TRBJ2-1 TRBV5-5 TGTGCCAGCAGCGTGGGACAGGGGGTTACCTACAATGAGCAGTTCTTC CASSVGQGVTYNEQFF
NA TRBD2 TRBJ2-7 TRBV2 TGTGCCAGCAGTGAAAGGCGGGGGGTCTCCTACGAGCAGTACTTC CASSERRGVSYEQYF
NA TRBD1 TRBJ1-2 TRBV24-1 TGTGCCACCAGTGATGGACAGGCGTATGGCTACACCTTC CATSDGQAYGYTF
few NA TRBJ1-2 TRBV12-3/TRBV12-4 TGTGCCAGCAGTTTTATGACACTCAGCGGCTACACCTTC CASSFMTLSGYTF
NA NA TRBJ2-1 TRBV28 TGTGCCAGCAGCATCTCATTGAGTGAGCAGTTCTTC CASSISLSEQFF
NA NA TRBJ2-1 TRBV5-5 TGTGCCAGCAGTCTACCGGGAACCCTCAATGAGCAGTTCTTC CASSLPGTLNEQFF
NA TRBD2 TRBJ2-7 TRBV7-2 TGTGCCAGCAGCCCAAGCGGGAGAAAGCAGTACTTC CASSPSGRKQYF
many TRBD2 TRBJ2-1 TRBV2 TGTGCCAGCAGTGAGCTAGCGGGAGTCAATGAGCAGTTCTTC CASSELAGVNEQFF
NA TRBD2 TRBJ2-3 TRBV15 TGTGCCACCAGCAGCCCCCCCGGGACTAGCCCGGATACGCAGTATTTT CATSSPPGTSPDTQYF
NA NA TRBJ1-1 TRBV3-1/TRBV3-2 TGTGCCAGCAGCCAAATTGGTCGGACTGAAGCTTTCTTT CASSQIGRTEAFF
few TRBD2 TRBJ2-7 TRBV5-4 TGTGCCAGCAGCTTGGGAGCGGGGGGGCGATACGAGCAGTACTTC CASSLGAGGRYEQYF
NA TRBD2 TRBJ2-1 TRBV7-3 TGTGCCAGCAGCTTGTCCGGGACTAGGTACAATGAGCAGTTCTTC CASSLSGTRYNEQFF
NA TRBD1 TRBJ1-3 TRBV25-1 TGTGCCAGCAGTGTGAACAGGGGGCCTCCGAACACCATATATTTT CASSVNRGPPNTIYF
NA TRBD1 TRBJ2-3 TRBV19 TGTGCCAGTAGCCTCCGGACAGGGTTTGGCACAGATACGCAGTATTTT CASSLRTGFGTDTQYF
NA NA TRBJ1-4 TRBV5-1 TGCGCCAGCAGCTCTGACAGGCCAACTAATGAAAAACTGTTTTTT CASSSDRPTNEKLFF
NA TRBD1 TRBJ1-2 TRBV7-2 TGTGCCAGCAGCACGGACAGGAACTATGGCTACACCTTC CASSTDRNYGYTF
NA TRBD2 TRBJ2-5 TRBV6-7 TGTGCCAGCAGTTACCTATTTTCGGGGGGGGGTCGCCACCAAGAGACCCAGTACTTC CASSYLFSGGGRHQETQYF
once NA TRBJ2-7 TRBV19 TGTGCCAGTAGTATAAGGGAGGCCTACGAGCAGTACTTC CASSIREAYEQYF
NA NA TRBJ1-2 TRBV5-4 TGTGCCAGCAGCTTGCAGGGTAACTATGGCTACACCTTC CASSLQGNYGYTF
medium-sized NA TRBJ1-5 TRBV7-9 TGTGCCAGCAGCTGGTCTCAGCAGCCCCAGCATTTT CASSWSQQPQHF
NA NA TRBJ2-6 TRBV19 TGTGCCAGTAGTTACCGTTCCCGGGGGGCCAACGTCCTGACTTTC CASSYRSRGANVLTF
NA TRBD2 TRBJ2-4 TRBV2 TGTGCCAGCAGTTATGGGACTAGCGGGAGGGGAGTAAACATTCAGTACTTC CASSYGTSGRGVNIQYF
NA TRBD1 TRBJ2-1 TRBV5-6 TGTGCCAGCAGCCCCCCCGGGACAGGGGGGACCTCCTACAATGAGCAGTTCTTC CASSPPGTGGTSYNEQFF
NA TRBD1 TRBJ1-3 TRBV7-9 TGTGCCAGCAGGCGACAGGGAACTGGAAACACCATATATTTT CASRRQGTGNTIYF
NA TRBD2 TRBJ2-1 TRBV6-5 TGTGCCAGCATTTACCAGCGGGGGGGCCACGGTGAGCAGTTCTTC CASIYQRGGHGEQFF
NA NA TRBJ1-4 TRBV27 TGTGCCAGCAGCCTCGACAGGCCAACTAATGAAAAACTGTTTTTT CASSLDRPTNEKLFF
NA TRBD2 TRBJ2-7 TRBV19 TGTGCCAGTAGTATCGCTACTAGCGGGAGGATTTACGAGCAGTACTTC CASSIATSGRIYEQYF
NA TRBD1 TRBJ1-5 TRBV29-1 TGCAGCGTTGTGGGACAGGGTGCCAATCAGCCCCAGCATTTT CSVVGQGANQPQHF
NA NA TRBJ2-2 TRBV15 TGTGCCACCAGCAGAGGCCCAGCAGGTCTTGGGGGGGAGCTGTTTTTT CATSRGPAGLGGELFF
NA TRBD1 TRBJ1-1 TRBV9 TGTGCCAGCAGCGTGACAGGGCGACTGAACACTGAAGCTTTCTTT CASSVTGRLNTEAFF
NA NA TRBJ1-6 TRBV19 TGTGCCAGTAGTATTATGGCCAGATTCGTCAATTCACCCCTCCACTTT CASSIMARFVNSPLHF
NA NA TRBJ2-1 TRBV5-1 TGCGCCAGCAGCCTTTCAAGCGGGCCGTCCTACAATGAGCAGTTCTTC CASSLSSGPSYNEQFF
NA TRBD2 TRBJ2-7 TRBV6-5 TGTGCCAGCAGTTACTTCGGGGGGAGCTCCTACGAGCAGTACTTC CASSYFGGSSYEQYF
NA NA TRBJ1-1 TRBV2 TGTGCCAGCAGTGAACCCGTTACTGAAGCTTTCTTT CASSEPVTEAFF
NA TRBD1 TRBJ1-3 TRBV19 TGTGCCAGTAGTATTCCTCCGGGACAGGGATCTGGAAACACCATATATTTT CASSIPPGQGSGNTIYF
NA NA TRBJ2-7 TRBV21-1 TGTGCCAGCAGCCCCGGGACTAGCGTGAACTACGAGCAGTACTTC CASSPGTSVNYEQYF
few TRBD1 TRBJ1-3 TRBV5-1 TGCGCCAGCAGCCGACAGGGGTTACACTCTGGAAACACCATATATTTT CASSRQGLHSGNTIYF
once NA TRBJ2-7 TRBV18 TGTGCCAGCTCACTATCGACAGGACCCGACGAGCAGTACTTC CASSLSTGPDEQYF
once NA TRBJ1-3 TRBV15 TGTGCCACCAGCACCCGCTCTGGAAACACCATATATTTT CATSTRSGNTIYF
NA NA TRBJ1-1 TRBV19 TGTGCCAGTAAGGGGAACAAGGCCAACAGGATAGCTTTCTTT CASKGNKANRIAFF
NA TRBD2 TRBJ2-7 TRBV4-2 TGTGCCAGCAGCCAGTTAGCGGGGGGGCCCTACGAGCAGTACTTC CASSQLAGGPYEQYF
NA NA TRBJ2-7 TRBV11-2 TGTGCCAGCAGCGCTATGATGCTGTACGACGAGCAGTACTTC CASSAMMLYDEQYF
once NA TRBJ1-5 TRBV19 TGTGCCAGTAGGGAAACGGGGTCGAATCAGCCCCAGCATTTT CASRETGSNQPQHF